The rows below give T cell receptor beta chains drawn from one sample of a study of blood T cell repertoires in COVID-19. Sequencing was performed with immunoSEQ multiplex PCR; in TCRdb, only in-frame clones are kept and a portion is missing. The sample contains about 140,000 clones, approximately 86% of which appear only once. The material sequenced was peripheral blood. All receptors come from a woman aged 55 to 70 with acute or convalescent COVID-19. The CDR3 runs from the conserved cysteine through the conserved F or W. A D gene is named only where the DNA matches it firmly. Part of the rows lack a size; the others show once, few, many or a class for expanded clones.

V: TRBV4-3; J: TRBJ2-1; size: .; D: TRBD2; DNA: TGCGCCAGCAGCCAACAGACTAGCGGGGGGGATGAGCAGTTCTTC; CDR3: CASSQQTSGGDEQFF
V: TRBV6-2/TRBV6-3; J: TRBJ2-5; size: .; D: TRBD2; DNA: TGTGCCAGCAGTCCAAGTAGCGGGGGGGCATCGACCCAGTACTTC; CDR3: CASSPSSGGASTQYF
V: TRBV10-3; J: TRBJ2-3; size: .; D: TRBD2; DNA: TGTGCCATCAGTGAAGAGCGGGGGAGAATGGATACGCAGTATTTT; CDR3: CAISEERGRMDTQYF
V: TRBV4-1; J: TRBJ1-2; size: few; D: .; DNA: TGCGCCAGCAGCCAAGAAGGTCGACTCTATGGCTACACCTTC; CDR3: CASSQEGRLYGYTF
V: TRBV19; J: TRBJ2-3; size: .; D: .; DNA: TGTGCCAGTAGTACCCCCAGGGGTCTTGCTAGCACAGATACGCAGTATTTT; CDR3: CASSTPRGLASTDTQYF
V: TRBV19; J: TRBJ1-5; size: .; D: .; DNA: TGTGCCAGTAGTATCGGGGGAAGGGGCAATCAGCCCCAGCATTTT; CDR3: CASSIGGRGNQPQHF
V: TRBV11-1; J: TRBJ2-1; size: .; D: .; DNA: TGTGCCAGCAGCTTAGACAGGGCTAGATCCTACAATGAGCAGTTCTTC; CDR3: CASSLDRARSYNEQFF
V: TRBV3-1/TRBV3-2; J: TRBJ2-7; size: .; D: .; DNA: TGTGCCAGCAGCCAGGGCCCATACGAGCAGTACTTC; CDR3: CASSQGPYEQYF
V: TRBV24-1; J: TRBJ1-5; size: .; D: .; DNA: TGTGCCACCAGTGCGGCAGGGGCCCATCAGCCCCAGCATTTT; CDR3: CATSAAGAHQPQHF
V: TRBV6-5; J: TRBJ2-4; size: .; D: TRBD1; DNA: TGTGCCAGCAGCGACAGGGGCATTCAGTACTTC; CDR3: CASSDRGIQYF
V: TRBV6-4; J: TRBJ1-1; size: .; D: TRBD1; DNA: TGTGCCAGCAGTGACACGGGACAGCTCACTGAAGCTTTCTTT; CDR3: CASSDTGQLTEAFF
V: TRBV7-2; J: TRBJ2-7; size: .; D: .; DNA: TGTGCCAGCAGCTTAGATCCCAGGTACGAGCAGTACTTC; CDR3: CASSLDPRYEQYF
V: TRBV19; J: TRBJ1-2; size: .; D: TRBD1; DNA: TGTGCCAGTAGTATCGGGGACAGGGCCTATGGCTACACCTTC; CDR3: CASSIGDRAYGYTF
V: TRBV9; J: TRBJ1-2; size: .; D: .; DNA: TGTGCCAGCAGCGCCGGGGAACTTTGGGGCTACACCTTC; CDR3: CASSAGELWGYTF
V: TRBV30; J: TRBJ1-1; size: .; D: .; DNA: TGTGCCTGGATTCCAGAGTGGGCCGGAACTGAAGCTTTCTTT; CDR3: CAWIPEWAGTEAFF
V: TRBV6-2/TRBV6-3; J: TRBJ2-1; size: .; D: TRBD2; DNA: TGTGCCAGCAGTTACTCGAATATGATAGCGGGGCAACGGTGGAATGAGCAGTTCTTC; CDR3: CASSYSNMIAGQRWNEQFF
V: TRBV11-3; J: TRBJ1-5; size: .; D: TRBD1; DNA: TGTGCCAGCAGCTTAGATCGGGACAGACGCAATCAGCCCCAGCATTTT; CDR3: CASSLDRDRRNQPQHF
V: TRBV6-5; J: TRBJ2-4; size: .; D: TRBD2; DNA: TGTGCCAGCAGTAGGACTAGCGGGGGTGTAAACATTCAGTACTTC; CDR3: CASSRTSGGVNIQYF
V: TRBV23-1; J: TRBJ2-3; size: .; D: .; DNA: TGCGCCACCAAGAAGGAGGCTTACACAGATACGCAGTATTTT; CDR3: CATKKEAYTDTQYF
V: TRBV5-1; J: TRBJ2-6; size: .; D: .; DNA: TGCGCCAGCAGCTTGGGGCAGGGGTCCGGGGCCAACGTCCTGACTTTC; CDR3: CASSLGQGSGANVLTF
V: TRBV7-9; J: TRBJ1-6; size: .; D: .; DNA: TGTGCCAGCAGCTTGGTGCAGGCCAATTCACCCCTCCACTTT; CDR3: CASSLVQANSPLHF
V: TRBV6-6; J: TRBJ1-1; size: .; D: TRBD1; DNA: TGTGCCAGCAGGTGGACAGGGGAGAACACTGAAGCTTTCTTT; CDR3: CASRWTGENTEAFF
V: TRBV30; J: TRBJ2-1; size: .; D: TRBD1; DNA: TGTGCCTGGAGTGGGACAGGGGACAATGAGCAGTTCTTC; CDR3: CAWSGTGDNEQFF
V: TRBV11-3; J: TRBJ1-6; size: .; D: .; DNA: TGTGCCAGCAGCTTAGATAGGGGTTCACCCCTCCACTTT; CDR3: CASSLDRGSPLHF
V: TRBV7-9; J: TRBJ2-1; size: .; D: .; DNA: TGTGCCAGCAGCTCCCGACTAGTCTCCTACAATGAGCAGTTCTTC; CDR3: CASSSRLVSYNEQFF